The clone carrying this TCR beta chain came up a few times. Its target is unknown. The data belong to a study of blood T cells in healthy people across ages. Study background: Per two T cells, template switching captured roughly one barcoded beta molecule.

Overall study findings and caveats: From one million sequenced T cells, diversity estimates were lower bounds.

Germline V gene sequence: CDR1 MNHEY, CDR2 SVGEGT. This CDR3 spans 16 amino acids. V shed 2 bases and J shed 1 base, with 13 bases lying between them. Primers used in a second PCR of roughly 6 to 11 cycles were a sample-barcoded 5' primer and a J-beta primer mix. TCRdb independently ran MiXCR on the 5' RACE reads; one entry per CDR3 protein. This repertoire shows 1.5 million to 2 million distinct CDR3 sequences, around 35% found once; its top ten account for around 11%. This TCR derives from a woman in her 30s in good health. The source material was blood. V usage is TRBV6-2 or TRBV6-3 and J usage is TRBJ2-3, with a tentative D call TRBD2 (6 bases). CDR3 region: CASSYGWASGTDTQYF. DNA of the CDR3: TGTGCCAGCAGTTACGGGTGGGCTAGCGGCACAGATACGCAGTATTTT.